Shown below are 3 T cell receptor beta chains from a single sample sequenced in a study of blood T cells in healthy people across ages. The second PCR ran roughly 7 to 12 cycles with a sample-barcoded 5' primer and J-beta primers. TCRdb used MiXCR to reprocess the 5' RACE reads, holding one entry per CDR3 protein. This sample has hundreds of thousands of distinct CDR3 sequences, with around 54% found just once. Sequenced: blood. These receptors originate from a man aged 60 to 75 in good health.

This clonotype was counted only a few times. This chain joins TRBV3-1 and TRBJ2-7, with 9 bases identical to TRBD2. The J call is doubtful: the DNA matches TRBJ2-5 better. Germline-derived CDR1 and CDR2 are LGHDT and YNNKEL (reference sequence). This CDR3 contains 16 residues. CDR3 nucleotides: TGTGCCAGCAGCCAAAATACCGGCCTAGCGGGGGAGACCCAGTACTTC. Translating gives CASSQNTGLAGETQYF.

In this sample, this clonotype turned up a few times. The chain joins TRBV14 to TRBJ1-2, with 7 positions matching TRBD1. This CDR3 comprises 14 residues. V lost 5 bases to trimming and J lost 3 bases; unmatched junction nucleotides: 6. The germline CDR1 and CDR2 sequences are SGHDN and FVKESK. CDR3 nucleotides: TGTGCCAGCAGCTTCCGCGGGACAGACTATGGCTACACCTTC. As protein: CASSFRGTDYGYTF.

This clonotype has only a few counts. V usage is TRBV9 and J usage is TRBJ2-6; D ambiguous. Germline V gene lookup returns CDR1 SGDLS and CDR2 YYNGEE. This CDR3 is built from 16 residues. The V end was cut by 3 bases, the J end by 4 bases, with 14 bases between. CDR3 residues: CASSARTWTGANVLTF. DNA of the CDR3: TGTGCCAGCAGCGCCCGGACGTGGACCGGGGCCAACGTCCTGACTTTC.